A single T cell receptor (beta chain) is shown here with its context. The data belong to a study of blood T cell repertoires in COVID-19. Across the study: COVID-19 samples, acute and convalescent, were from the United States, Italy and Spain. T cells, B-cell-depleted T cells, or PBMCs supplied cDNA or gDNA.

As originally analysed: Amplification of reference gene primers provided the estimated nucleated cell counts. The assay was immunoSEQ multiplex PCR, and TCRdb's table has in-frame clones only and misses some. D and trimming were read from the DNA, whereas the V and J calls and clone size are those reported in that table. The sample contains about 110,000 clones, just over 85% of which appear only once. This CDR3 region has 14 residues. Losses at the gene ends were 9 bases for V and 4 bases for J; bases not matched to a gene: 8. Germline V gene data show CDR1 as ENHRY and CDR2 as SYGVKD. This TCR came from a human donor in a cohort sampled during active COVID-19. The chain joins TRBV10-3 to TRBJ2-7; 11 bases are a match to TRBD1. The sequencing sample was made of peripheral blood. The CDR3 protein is CAISKDRGLYEQYF. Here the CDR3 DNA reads TGTGCCATATCTAAGGACAGGGGGCTTTACGAGCAGTACTTC.